The 21 T cell receptor beta chains listed next were all sequenced from one sample in a study of regulatory T cells in long-lasting Graves disease. As to time point: persistent/refractory GD, antithyroid drugs over 5 years with positive TRAb. PBMCs provided the RNA from which the TCR library was made. Through Arm-PCR of CDR3 regions and iRepertoire HTBI primers, TCR beta libraries were built. TCRdb called the multiplex PCR reads again in MiXCR, with one record for every CDR3 protein. This table holds 350,000 to 450,000 distinct CDR3 sequences, 21% found once. This specimen was peripheral blood mononuclear cells (PBMCs), taken when the disease was refractory, from a patient treated with antithyroid drugs. The source of these receptors is a female donor with Graves disease.

This clonotype was seen at least ten times. J is TRBJ2-7 and V is TRBV30, with D perhaps TRBD1 or TRBD2 (5 bases each). This CDR3 spans 13 amino acids. The V end was cut by 0 bases, the J end by 3 bases, with 9 bases between. CDR1 is GTSNPN, CDR2 SVGIG, per germline (reference sequence). The chain's CDR3 is CAWSVGTDYEQYF. The CDR3 nucleotides are TGTGCCTGGAGTGTCGGGACGGACTACGAGCAGTACTTC.

To note about this clonotype: A read error may account for a junction end that differs from germline. The chain carries TRBV20-1 and TRBJ2-7; the match to TRBD2 covers 7 bases. The CDR3 runs to 16 residues. The germline V gene has CDR1 DFQATT and CDR2 SNEGSKA (reference sequence). The CDR3 loop reads CSTRPYGRGSSYEQYF. The CDR3, as DNA: TGCAGTACTAGGCCCTACGGGCGGGGGAGCTCCTACGAGCAGTACTTC.

This clonotype appeared a few times. The chain couples TRBV20-1 to TRBJ2-2; D possibly corresponds to TRBD2 (6 bases). V gave up 2 bases and J gave up 5 bases, with 9 bases separating them. The V gene's germline CDR1 is DFQATT and CDR2 SNEGSKA (reference sequence). The CDR3 consists of 13 residues. CDR3 nucleotides: TGCAGTGCTAGACTCGGGGGAACCGGGGAGCTGTTTTTT. Amino acids: CSARLGGTGELFF.

V is TRBV29-1 and J is TRBJ2-1; TRBD1 aligns across 7 bases. The junction had 12 bases not matched to a gene; V was cut back by 7 bases and J by 6 bases. The CDR3 has 14 amino acids. Germline CDR1 is SQVTM and CDR2 is ANQGSEA. As DNA, the CDR3 is TGCAGCGGATCGCCGGGACAGAGTTTCAATGAGCAGTTCTTC. This encodes CSGSPGQSFNEQFF.

The sample holds many counts of this clonotype. This chain links TRBV28 with TRBJ2-7; 8 bases align to TRBD1. CDR1 MDHEN and CDR2 SYDVKM come from the germline V gene. The trim removed 5 bases at V and 4 bases at J, leaving 10 bases unmatched. This CDR3 comprises 15 residues. Written as DNA, the CDR3 is TGTGCCAGCAGTAGCGGACAGGGCTTGGAATACGAGCAGTACTTC. This encodes CASSSGQGLEYEQYF.

This clonotype has a count of ten or more. The V and J genes are TRBV6-5 and TRBJ1-5; no firm D call. Germline assignment: CDR1 MNHEY and CDR2 SVGAGI. The CDR3 is made up of 12 amino acids. Trimming pared 4 bases from V and 3 bases from J, leaving 4 bases between. DNA of the CDR3: TGTGCCAGCAGTTCCCCCAATCAGCCCCAGCATTTT. Translating it yields CASSSPNQPQHF.

The chain uses TRBV10-1 and TRBJ2-7; D may be TRBD2 (5 bases). From germline, CDR1 is WNHNN and CDR2 SYGVQD (reference sequence). This CDR3 region has 14 residues. V was shortened by 0 bases and J by 3 bases, with 9 bases between the two germline ends. The CDR3 bases are TGCGCCAGCAGTGAGTCCAGCGACTACTACGAGCAGTACTTC. It translates to CASSESSDYYEQYF.

In its sample, this clonotype was seen a few times. This clone may be a read error of a much larger clone one base away. The conserved final phenylalanine or tryptophan is absent from the CDR3, which likely points to a read error. The chain combines TRBV12-3 or TRBV12-4 with TRBJ1-6; D uncertain. CDR3 length: 14 amino acids. The V and J ends lost 7 bases and 2 bases respectively, with 9 bases between them. In nucleotides, the CDR3 is TGTGCCAGCACTGGACGCCCCTATAATTCACCCCTCCACCTT. Protein: CASTGRPYNSPLHL.

This clonotype was observed many times. Compared with germline, one end of the junction differs, possibly owing to a read error. The chain combines TRBV5-1 with TRBJ1-2; 7 bases agree with TRBD1. CDR1 is SGHRS and CDR2 is YFSETQ in the germline V gene. This CDR3 has 15 amino acids. The CDR3 loop reads CASSLESGTDYGYTF. The CDR3, as DNA: TGTGCCAGCAGCTTAGAAAGCGGGACAGACTATGGCTACACCTTC.

This clonotype was seen at least ten times. This chain connects TRBV28 to TRBJ2-7; D may be TRBD1 or TRBD2 (5 bases each). This CDR3 is 13 amino acids long. Trimming shortened V by 6 bases and J by 3 bases, and 12 bases separated the two germline ends. CDR1 is MDHEN, CDR2 SYDVKM, per germline. This CDR3 is CASSPGTDYEQYF. DNA of the CDR3: TGTGCCAGCAGCCCGGGGACGGACTACGAGCAGTACTTC.

This clonotype was seen only once. V usage is TRBV7-3 and J usage is TRBJ2-2; 9 nucleotides align to TRBD2. Germline assignment: CDR1 SGHTA and CDR2 FQGTGA. Trimming at V came to 7 bases and at J to 3 bases, leaving 3 bases not matched to a gene. The CDR3 runs 14 residues. The CDR3 region has the DNA TGTGCCAGCAACGTAGCGGGAGACACCGGGGAGCTGTTTTTT. It codes for CASNVAGDTGELFF.

The rearrangement links TRBV5-1 to TRBJ2-7; tentative D call: TRBD1 (6 bases). Germline lookup yields CDR1 SGHRS and CDR2 YFSETQ. CDR3 size: 15 residues. V gave up 0 bases and J gave up 3 bases, with 13 bases separating them. The CDR3 DNA sequence: TGCGCCAGCAGCTTGGAACAGGGTAGAAGCTACGAGCAGTACTTC. Amino acids: CASSLEQGRSYEQYF.

The sample holds many counts of this clonotype. V usage is TRBV3-1 and J usage is TRBJ1-2, with 11 nucleotides matching TRBD1. The CDR3 totals 14 residues. V shed 6 bases and J 7 bases; nucleotides not matched to a gene: 7. Per the germline V gene, CDR1 is LGHDT and CDR2 is YNNKEL (reference sequence). The CDR3 sequence is CASSPRDRGFGYTF. CDR3 bases: TGTGCCAGCAGTCCCCGGGACAGGGGGTTTGGCTACACCTTC.

This clonotype was counted a few times. The V call is TRBV20-1, the J call TRBJ1-4; D gene ambiguous. The germline gives CDR1 DFQATT, CDR2 SNEGSKA (reference sequence). There are 13 residues in the CDR3. Trimming removed 1 base at V and 6 bases at J, with 9 bases between. The CDR3 bases are TGCAGTGCTAGAGGGAGTCCAGATGAAAAACTGTTTTTT. This sequence encodes CSARGSPDEKLFF.

V and J are TRBV5-1 and TRBJ2-4, with 7 bases fitting TRBD2. The CDR3 runs 17 residues. The V gene's germline CDR1 is SGHRS and CDR2 YFSETQ. The V gene end was trimmed by 0 bases and the J gene end by 3 bases; junction bases not matched to a gene: 9. The CDR3, as DNA: TGCGCCAGCAGCTTGGGGGGGACTACACTGGGCAAAAACATTCAGTACTTC. It specifies CASSLGGTTLGKNIQYF. The complete variable domain, with remaining parts taken from reference TRBV5-1 and TRBJ2-4, reads KAGVTQTPRYLIKTRGQQVTLSCSPISGHRSVSWYQQTPGQGLQFLFEYFSETQRNKGNFPGRFSGRQFSNSRSEMNVSTLELGDSALYLCASSLGGTTLGKNIQYFGAGTRLSVL.

This clonotype was recorded many times. The V and J genes are TRBV12-5 and TRBJ2-7; TRBD2 aligns across 7 bases. Germline V lookup: CDR1 LGHNT, CDR2 FRNRAP. This CDR3 region has 15 residues. The V and J ends lost 7 bases and 4 bases, in that order; junction bases with no gene match: 13. In DNA, the CDR3 is TGTGCTAGTGCCCTAGGACTAGGAGGGTTTTACGAGCAGTACTTC. Protein product: CASALGLGGFYEQYF.

This clonotype was counted between two and nine times. The chain is built from TRBV5-1 and TRBJ1-4; unclear D gene. Trimming shortened V by 0 bases and J by 7 bases, and 7 bases separated the two germline ends. CDR1 and CDR2 (germline): SGHRS, YFSETQ. This CDR3 region has 13 residues. The chain's CDR3 is CASSLVESEKLFF. The CDR3 bases are TGCGCCAGCAGCTTGGTCGAGAGTGAAAAACTGTTTTTT. The whole variable domain, filled in from reference TRBV5-1 and TRBJ1-4, reads KAGVTQTPRYLIKTRGQQVTLSCSPISGHRSVSWYQQTPGQGLQFLFEYFSETQRNKGNFPGRFSGRQFSNSRSEMNVSTLELGDSALYLCASSLVESEKLFFGSGTQLSVL.

Many counts were recorded for this clonotype. The chain is built from TRBV28 and TRBJ1-4; D gene ambiguous. CDR3 size: 15 residues. Germline V gives CDR1 MDHEN, CDR2 SYDVKM. Trimming removed 6 bases at V and 10 bases at J, with 21 bases between. CDR3 amino acids: CASSSLLGGLGKLFF. CDR3 bases: TGTGCCAGCAGCAGTCTACTCGGAGGGCTGGGAAAACTGTTTTTT.

The sample holds many counts of this clonotype. This CDR3 reads CSVRTGANTEAFF. CDR3 nucleotides: TGCAGCGTGCGGACAGGGGCTAACACTGAAGCTTTCTTT. The chain recombines TRBV29-1 with TRBJ1-1; the match to TRBD1 covers 9 bases. The CDR3 is 13 amino acids. Germline V gene sequence: CDR1 SQVTM, CDR2 ANQGSEA. V lost 6 bases, J lost 2 bases, and 4 bases stayed unmatched.

This clonotype was seen many times. The genes are TRBV28 and TRBJ1-5; D ambiguous. Between the trimmed V and J ends, which lost 3 bases and 0 bases, there was a span of 12 bases. Looked up from germline, CDR1 is MDHEN and CDR2 is SYDVKM. This CDR3 contains 16 residues. The CDR3 sequence is CASSFLVPDSNQPQHF. CDR3 DNA sequence: TGTGCCAGCAGTTTTCTCGTGCCGGATAGCAATCAGCCCCAGCATTTT.

The chain links TRBV28 to TRBJ2-7; tentatively, D is TRBD1 (6 bases). Germline assignment: CDR1 MDHEN and CDR2 SYDVKM. This CDR3 is 15 amino acids long. V lost 5 bases and J 4 bases, leaving 18 bases between the germline ends. CDR3 DNA sequence: TGTGCCAGCAGTACGGCCGGGACATCGCGTTACGAGCAGTACTTC. This encodes CASSTAGTSRYEQYF. The complete variable domain, with remaining parts taken from reference TRBV28 and TRBJ2-7, reads DVKVTQSSRYLVKRTGEKVFLECVQDMDHENMFWYRQDPGLGLRLIYFSYDVKMKEKGDIPEGYSVSREKKERFSLILESASTNQTSMYLCASSTAGTSRYEQYFGPGTRLTVT.